This TCR beta chain comes out of a study of control samples from healthy donors and cancer patients. Data came from immunoSEQ multiplex PCR; TCRdb stores just in-frame clones and leaves some out. The repertoire consists of some 57,000 clones, with approximately 95% occurring once and the leading ten covering around 1.9%. This clone has a single count. This CDR3 is 15 amino acids long. CDR1 SQVTM and CDR2 ANQGSEA come from the germline V gene. J gave up 5 bases and V 5 bases, and 9 bases lay outside the gene matches. This TCR was sampled from a woman under 40 in good health. Sequenced input: blood. V usage is TRBV29-1 and J usage is TRBJ2-2; TRBD1 matches 9 bases. CDR3 region: CSVHWDRDFTGELFF. CDR3 bases: TGCAGCGTTCACTGGGACAGGGATTTTACCGGGGAGCTGTTTTTT.